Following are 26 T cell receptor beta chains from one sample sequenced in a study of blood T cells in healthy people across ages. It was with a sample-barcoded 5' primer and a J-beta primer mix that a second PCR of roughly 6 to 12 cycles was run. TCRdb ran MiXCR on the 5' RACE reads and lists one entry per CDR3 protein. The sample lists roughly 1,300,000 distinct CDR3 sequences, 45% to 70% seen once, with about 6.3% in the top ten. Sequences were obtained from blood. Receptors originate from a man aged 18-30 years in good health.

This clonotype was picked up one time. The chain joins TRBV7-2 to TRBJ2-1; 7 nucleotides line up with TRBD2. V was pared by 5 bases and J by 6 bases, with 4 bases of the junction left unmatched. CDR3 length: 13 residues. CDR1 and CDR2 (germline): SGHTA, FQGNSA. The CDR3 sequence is CASSTWTSNEQFF. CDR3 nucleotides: TGTGCCAGCAGCACCTGGACTAGCAATGAGCAGTTCTTC. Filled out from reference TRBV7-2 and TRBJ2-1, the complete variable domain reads GAGVSQSPSNKVTEKGKDVELRCDPISGHTALYWYRQSLGQGLEFLIYFQGNSAPDKSGLPSDRFSAERTGGSVSTLTIQRTQQEDSAVYLCASSTWTSNEQFFGPGTRLTVL.

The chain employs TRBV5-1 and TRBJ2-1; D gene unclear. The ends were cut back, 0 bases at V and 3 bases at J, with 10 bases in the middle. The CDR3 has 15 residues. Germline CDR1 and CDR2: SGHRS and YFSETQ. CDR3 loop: CASSLVYRLYNEQFF. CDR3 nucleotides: TGCGCCAGCAGCTTGGTTTATCGCCTCTACAATGAGCAGTTCTTC.

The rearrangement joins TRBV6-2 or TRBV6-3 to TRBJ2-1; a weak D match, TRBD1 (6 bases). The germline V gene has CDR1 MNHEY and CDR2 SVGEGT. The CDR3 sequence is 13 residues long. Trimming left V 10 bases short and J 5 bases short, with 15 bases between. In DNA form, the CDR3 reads TGTGCCATGCAGCACAGGGAGCACAATGAGCAGTTCTTC. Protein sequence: CAMQHREHNEQFF.

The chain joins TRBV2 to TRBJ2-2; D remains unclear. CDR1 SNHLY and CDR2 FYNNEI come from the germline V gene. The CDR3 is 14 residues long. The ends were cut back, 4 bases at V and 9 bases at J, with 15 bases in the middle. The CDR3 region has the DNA TGTGCCAGCAGTGTGGCACTCCCGCCTTGGGAGCTGTTTTTT. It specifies CASSVALPPWELFF. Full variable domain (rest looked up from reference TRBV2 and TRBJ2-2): EPEVTQTPSHQVTQMGQEVILRCVPISNHLYFYWYRQILGQKVEFLVSFYNNEISEKSEIFDDQFSVERPDGSNFTLKIRSTKLEDSAMYFCASSVALPPWELFFGEGSRLTVL.

The CDR3 region is CSARDPRTGEDGYTF. Written as DNA, the CDR3 is TGCAGTGCTAGAGATCCAAGGACAGGGGAGGATGGCTACACCTTC. The chain has TRBV20-1 and TRBJ1-2; 9 positions match TRBD1. J gave up 6 bases and V 0 bases, and 8 bases lay outside the gene matches. Per the germline V gene, CDR1 is DFQATT and CDR2 is SNEGSKA (reference sequence). The CDR3 sequence is 15 residues long.

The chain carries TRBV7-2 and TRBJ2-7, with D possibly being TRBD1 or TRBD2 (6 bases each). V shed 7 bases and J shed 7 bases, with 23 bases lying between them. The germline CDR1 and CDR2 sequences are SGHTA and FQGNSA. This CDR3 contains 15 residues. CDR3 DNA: TGTGCCAGCAAGGGGGGCTTACTTCCCTACAATGAGCAGTACTTC. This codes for CASKGGLLPYNEQYF.

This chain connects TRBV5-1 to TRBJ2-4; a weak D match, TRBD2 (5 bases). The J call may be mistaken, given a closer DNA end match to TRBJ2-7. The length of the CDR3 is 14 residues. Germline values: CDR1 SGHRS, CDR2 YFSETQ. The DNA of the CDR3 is TGCGCCAGCAGCTTGTCGGCAACTAGTGGCGAGCAGTACTTC. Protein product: CASSLSATSGEQYF.

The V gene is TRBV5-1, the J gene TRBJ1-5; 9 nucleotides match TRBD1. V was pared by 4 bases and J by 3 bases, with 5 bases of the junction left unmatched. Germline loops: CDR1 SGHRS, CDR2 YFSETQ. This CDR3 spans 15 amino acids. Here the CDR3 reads CASSDGQGFNQPQHF. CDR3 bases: TGCGCCAGCAGCGACGGACAGGGGTTCAATCAGCCCCAGCATTTT.

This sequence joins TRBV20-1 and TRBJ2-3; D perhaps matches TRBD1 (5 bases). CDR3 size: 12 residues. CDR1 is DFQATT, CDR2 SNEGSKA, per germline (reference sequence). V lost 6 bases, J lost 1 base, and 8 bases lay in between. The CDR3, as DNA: TGCAGTGCCCTCAGGGGCACAGATACGCAGTATTTT. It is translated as CSALRGTDTQYF.

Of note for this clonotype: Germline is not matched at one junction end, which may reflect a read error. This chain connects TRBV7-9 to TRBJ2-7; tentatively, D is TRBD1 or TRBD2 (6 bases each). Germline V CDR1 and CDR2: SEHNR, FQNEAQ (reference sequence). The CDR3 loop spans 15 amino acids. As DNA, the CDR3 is TGTGCCAGCAGCGAGGCGGGACACTTCTCCGACGAGCAGTACTTC. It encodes CASSEAGHFSDEQYF.

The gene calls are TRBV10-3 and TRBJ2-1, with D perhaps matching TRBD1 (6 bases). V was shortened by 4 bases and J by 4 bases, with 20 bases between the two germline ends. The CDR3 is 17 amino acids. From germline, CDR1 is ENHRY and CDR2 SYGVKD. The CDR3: CAISAGSTGTRYNEQFF. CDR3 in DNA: TGTGCCATCAGTGCGGGCAGTACCGGGACACGTTACAATGAGCAGTTCTTC.

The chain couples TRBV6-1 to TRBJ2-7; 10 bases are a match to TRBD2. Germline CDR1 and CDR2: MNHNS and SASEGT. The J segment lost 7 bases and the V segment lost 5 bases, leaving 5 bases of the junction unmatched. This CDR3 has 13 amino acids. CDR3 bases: TGTGCCAGCAGTCCTAGCGGGAGTCGGGAGCAGTACTTC. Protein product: CASSPSGSREQYF.

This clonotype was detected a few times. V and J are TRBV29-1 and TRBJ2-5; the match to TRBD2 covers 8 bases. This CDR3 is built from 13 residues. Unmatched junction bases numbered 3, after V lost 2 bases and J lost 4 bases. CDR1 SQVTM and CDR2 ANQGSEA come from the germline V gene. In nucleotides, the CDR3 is TGCAGCGTTGAATTTCGGGGGGGAGAGACCCAGTACTTC. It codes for CSVEFRGGETQYF.

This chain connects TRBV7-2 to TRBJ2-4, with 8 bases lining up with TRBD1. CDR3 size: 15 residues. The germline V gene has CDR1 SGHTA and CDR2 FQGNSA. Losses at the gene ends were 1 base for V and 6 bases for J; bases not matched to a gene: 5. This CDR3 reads CASSLVGTGGNIQYF. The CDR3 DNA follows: TGTGCCAGCAGCTTAGTAGGTACAGGGGGAAACATTCAGTACTTC.

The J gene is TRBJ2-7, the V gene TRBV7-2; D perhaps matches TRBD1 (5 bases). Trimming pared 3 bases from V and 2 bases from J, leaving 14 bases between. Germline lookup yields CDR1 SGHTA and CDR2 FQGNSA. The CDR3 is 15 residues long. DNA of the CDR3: TGTGCCAGCAGCTTCCAGACAGCAAAGACCTACGAGCAGTACTTC. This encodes CASSFQTAKTYEQYF. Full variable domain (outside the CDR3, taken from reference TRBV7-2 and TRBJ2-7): GAGVSQSPSNKVTEKGKDVELRCDPISGHTALYWYRQSLGQGLEFLIYFQGNSAPDKSGLPSDRFSAERTGGSVSTLTIQRTQQEDSAVYLCASSFQTAKTYEQYFGPGTRLTVT.

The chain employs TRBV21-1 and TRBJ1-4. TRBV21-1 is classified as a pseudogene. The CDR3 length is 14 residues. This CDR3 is CARRVRWGNEKLFF. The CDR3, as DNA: TGTGCCAGGAGGGTAAGATGGGGAAATGAAAAACTGTTTTTT.

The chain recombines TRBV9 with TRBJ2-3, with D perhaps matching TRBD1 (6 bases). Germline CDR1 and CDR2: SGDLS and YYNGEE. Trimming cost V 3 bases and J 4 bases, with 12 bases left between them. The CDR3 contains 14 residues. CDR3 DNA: TGTGCCAGCAGCGCCCGGACAGTATCAGATACGCAGTATTTT. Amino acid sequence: CASSARTVSDTQYF.

CDR3: CASRGRENYEQYF. The CDR3 DNA reads TGCGCCAGCAGGGGCCGGGAGAACTACGAGCAGTACTTC. The rearrangement uses TRBV5-1 and TRBJ2-7; TRBD2 might be the D (6 bases). The length of the CDR3 is 13 residues. Germline values: CDR1 SGHRS, CDR2 YFSETQ. The V end lost 5 bases, the J end lost 3 bases, and 12 bases lay between the germline ends. Variable domain in full (rest from reference TRBV5-1 and TRBJ2-7): KAGVTQTPRYLIKTRGQQVTLSCSPISGHRSVSWYQQTPGQGLQFLFEYFSETQRNKGNFPGRFSGRQFSNSRSEMNVSTLELGDSALYLCASRGRENYEQYFGPGTRLTVT.

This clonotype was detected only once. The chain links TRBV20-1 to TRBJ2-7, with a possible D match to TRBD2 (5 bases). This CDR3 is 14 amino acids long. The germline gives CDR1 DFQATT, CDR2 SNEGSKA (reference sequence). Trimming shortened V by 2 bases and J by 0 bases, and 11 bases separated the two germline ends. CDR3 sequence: CSARSGPGSYEQYF. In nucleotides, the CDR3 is TGCAGTGCTAGAAGCGGACCAGGCTCCTACGAGCAGTACTTC.

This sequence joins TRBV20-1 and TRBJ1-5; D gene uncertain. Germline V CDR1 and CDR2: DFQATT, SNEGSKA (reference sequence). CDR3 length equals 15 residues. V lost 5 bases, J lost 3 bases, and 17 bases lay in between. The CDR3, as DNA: TGCAGTGCTGCGACTAGCGGGGAGGACAATCAGCCCCAGCATTTT. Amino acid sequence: CSAATSGEDNQPQHF.

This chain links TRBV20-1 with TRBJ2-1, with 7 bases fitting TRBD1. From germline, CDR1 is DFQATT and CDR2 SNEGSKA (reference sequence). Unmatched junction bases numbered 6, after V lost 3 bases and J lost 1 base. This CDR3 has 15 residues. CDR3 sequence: CSASPGDSSYNEQFF. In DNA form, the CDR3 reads TGCAGTGCTAGCCCAGGGGACAGTTCCTACAATGAGCAGTTCTTC.

The CDR3 spells CASSQQGFGETQYF. The CDR3 nucleotides are TGTGCCAGCAGCCAACAGGGATTCGGGGAGACCCAGTACTTC. The chain links TRBV14 to TRBJ2-4; D might be TRBD1 (5 bases). The J call is doubtful: the DNA matches TRBJ2-5 better. Germline V CDR1 and CDR2: SGHDN, FVKESK. The CDR3 covers 14 residues.

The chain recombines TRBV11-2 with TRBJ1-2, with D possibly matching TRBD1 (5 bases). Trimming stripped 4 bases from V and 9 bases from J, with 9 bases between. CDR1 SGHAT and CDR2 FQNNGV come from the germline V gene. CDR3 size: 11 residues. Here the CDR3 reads CASSYRQSYTF. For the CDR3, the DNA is TGTGCCAGCAGCTACAGACAGAGCTACACCTTC.

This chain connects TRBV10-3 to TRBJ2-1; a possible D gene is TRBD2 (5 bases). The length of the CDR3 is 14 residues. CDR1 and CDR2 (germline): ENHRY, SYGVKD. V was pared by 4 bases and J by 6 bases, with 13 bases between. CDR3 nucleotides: TGTGCCATCAGTGGAGGGATCGATTTCAATGAGCAGTTCTTC. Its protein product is CAISGGIDFNEQFF.

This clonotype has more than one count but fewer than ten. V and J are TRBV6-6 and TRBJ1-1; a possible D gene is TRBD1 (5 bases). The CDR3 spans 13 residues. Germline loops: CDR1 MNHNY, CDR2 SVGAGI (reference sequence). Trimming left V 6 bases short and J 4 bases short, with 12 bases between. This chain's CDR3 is CASRDQGGTEAFF. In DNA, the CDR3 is TGTGCCAGCAGGGACCAGGGCGGCACTGAAGCTTTCTTT.

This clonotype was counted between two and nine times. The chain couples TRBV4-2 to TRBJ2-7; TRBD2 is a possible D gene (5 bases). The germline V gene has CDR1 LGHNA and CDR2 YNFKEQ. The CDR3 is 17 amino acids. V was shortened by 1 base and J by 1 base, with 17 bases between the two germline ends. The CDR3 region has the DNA TGTGCCAGCAGCCAAGTTGAGATGAGAACGGGATCCTACGAGCAGTACTTC. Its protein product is CASSQVEMRTGSYEQYF.